One and the same sample provided the 25 T cell receptor beta chains below, sequenced in a study of CD8 T cells in ankylosing spondylitis. MiXCR, run by TCRdb on the 5' RACE reads, gives a single entry per CDR3 protein. The sample has some 29,000 distinct CDR3 sequences; around 6.7% are singletons. Sequenced sample: blood, either unsorted or a sorted T cell fraction (not recorded which). The receptors shown here come from a male donor with ankylosing spondylitis or in good health (not recorded which).

CDR3 nucleotides: TGTGCCAGTAGTATCCAGGTCGGGCTAGCGGGATCGTACGAGCAGTACTTC. The encoded protein is CASSIQVGLAGSYEQYF. V is TRBV19 and J is TRBJ2-7; the match to TRBD2 covers 9 bases. The V segment lost 3 bases and the J segment 4 bases; nucleotides outside the gene matches: 13. The CDR3 is 17 amino acids. The germline V gene has CDR1 LNHDA and CDR2 SQIVND (reference sequence). The full variable domain, rest sourced from reference TRBV19 and TRBJ2-7, is DGGITQSPKYLFRKEGQNVTLSCEQNLNHDAMYWYRQDPGQGLRLIYYSQIVNDFQKGDIAEGYSVSREKKESFPLTVTSAQKNPTAFYLCASSIQVGLAGSYEQYFGPGTRLTVT.

This clonotype has only a few counts. V is TRBV2 and J is TRBJ2-7; the D gene is possibly TRBD2 (5 bases). Trimming removed 6 bases from V and 3 bases from J, with 15 bases in between. CDR1 is SNHLY and CDR2 is FYNNEI in the germline V gene. The CDR3 covers 14 residues. The CDR3 DNA reads as TGTGCCAGCAGACTACTAGGAACTGGCTACGAGCAGTACTTC. This codes for CASRLLGTGYEQYF.

This clonotype was seen many times. The chain employs TRBV3-1 and TRBJ2-2, with 9 nucleotides matching TRBD2. CDR1 is LGHDT and CDR2 is YNNKEL in the germline V gene (reference sequence). The CDR3 has 16 residues. Germline trimming cut 2 bases from V and 5 bases from J; bases unmatched to any gene: 6. DNA of the CDR3: TGTGCCAGCAGCCAACATAGCGGGAGTGGAACCGGGGAGCTGTTTTTT. The encoded protein is CASSQHSGSGTGELFF.

The table lists this clonotype with many counts. The chain employs TRBV11-2 and TRBJ2-4; D perhaps matches TRBD2 (5 bases). CDR1 is SGHAT and CDR2 is FQNNGV in the germline V gene. The CDR3 covers 16 residues. V was trimmed by 5 bases and J by 3 bases, leaving 17 bases between them. The CDR3 DNA sequence: TGTGCCAGCAGCCCCTTAGCGTTGGGTGGCAAAAACATTCAGTACTTC. It yields the protein CASSPLALGGKNIQYF.

This clonotype was seen ten or more times. This rearrangement joins TRBV12-3 or TRBV12-4 to TRBJ2-6; no definite D call. V was pared by 7 bases and J by 1 base, with 14 bases between. The CDR3 has 16 amino acids. This CDR3 reads CASTPFGFSGANVLTF. The DNA for the CDR3 is TGTGCCAGCACCCCATTTGGGTTTTCTGGGGCCAACGTCCTGACTTTC.

This clonotype was detected many times. The chain links TRBV6-4 to TRBJ2-3, with 14 bases fitting TRBD2. The germline V gene encodes CDR1 MRHNA and CDR2 SNTAGT. V lost 6 bases, J lost 4 bases, and 18 bases stayed unmatched. The CDR3 has 20 amino acids. CDR3 region: CASRRRRGGLAGAQPDTQYF. DNA of the CDR3: TGTGCCAGCAGGAGAAGACGGGGGGGACTAGCGGGAGCCCAGCCAGATACGCAGTATTTT.

This clonotype was detected ten times or more. The V call is TRBV20-1, the J call TRBJ2-1; 16 nucleotides match TRBD2. Per germline, CDR1 DFQATT and CDR2 SNEGSKA (reference sequence). J gave up 0 bases and V 4 bases, and 6 bases lay outside the gene matches. This CDR3 is 18 amino acids long. The CDR3 loop is CSAKGTSGRGGSYNEQFF. The CDR3 nucleotides read TGCAGTGCTAAGGGGACTAGCGGGAGGGGAGGCTCCTACAATGAGCAGTTCTTC.

This clonotype was seen a few times. V gene TRBV24-1 combines with J gene TRBJ1-5; D gene unclear. V lost 3 bases and J lost 0, with 5 bases in between. The CDR3 loop spans 14 amino acids. Germline V gives CDR1 KGHDR, CDR2 SFDVKD. The DNA of the CDR3 is TGTGCCACCAGTGATGGGTTTAGCAATCAGCCCCAGCATTTT. Translated: CATSDGFSNQPQHF.

At least ten counts were recorded for this clonotype. This rearrangement joins TRBV18 to TRBJ2-4, with unresolved D. Trimming cost V 3 bases and J 0 bases, with 12 bases left between them. Germline-derived CDR1 and CDR2 are KGHSH and LQKENI. This CDR3 spans 16 amino acids. CDR3 coding DNA: TGTGCCAGCTCACCCTCCGAGCATAAAGCCAAAAACATTCAGTACTTC. It codes for CASSPSEHKAKNIQYF.

V usage is TRBV7-6 and J usage is TRBJ2-1, with D perhaps assigned TRBD1 or TRBD2 (5 bases each). The germline gives CDR1 SGHVS, CDR2 FNYEAQ. There are 14 residues in the CDR3. Trimming cost V 4 bases and J 6 bases, with 13 bases left between them. CDR3 sequence: CASSSRDGSNEQFF. The CDR3 region has the DNA TGTGCCAGCAGCTCCCGGGACGGGTCCAATGAGCAGTTCTTC. The whole variable domain, remainder taken from reference TRBV7-6 and TRBJ2-1, is GAGVSQSPRYKVTKRGQDVALRCDPISGHVSLYWYRQALGQGPEFLTYFNYEAQQDKSGLPNDRFSAERPEGSISTLTIQRTEQRDSAMYRCASSSRDGSNEQFFGPGTRLTVL.

This clonotype appeared many times. The V and J genes are TRBV12-3 or TRBV12-4 and TRBJ2-1; 7 nucleotides match TRBD2. V was pared by 5 bases and J by 10 bases, with 8 bases of the junction left unmatched. The CDR3 is 13 residues long. The CDR3 spells CASSPTSANEQFF. CDR3 DNA sequence: TGTGCCAGCAGTCCTACTAGCGCCAACGAGCAGTTCTTC.

This clonotype was observed a few times. The V gene is TRBV12-3 or TRBV12-4, the J gene TRBJ2-2; the match to TRBD1 covers 7 bases. This CDR3 spans 14 amino acids. The trim removed 5 bases at V and 3 bases at J, leaving 3 bases unmatched. In DNA, the CDR3 is TGTGCCAGCAGTCCGACAGGGCACACCGGGGAGCTGTTTTTT. Amino acid sequence: CASSPTGHTGELFF.

This clonotype was found many times. The chain links TRBV20-1 to TRBJ1-1; maybe TRBD1 (6 bases). CDR3 length: 15 residues. The ends were cut back, 6 bases at V and 0 bases at J, with 17 bases in the middle. Germline CDR1 DFQATT, CDR2 SNEGSKA (reference sequence). CDR3 protein: CSASTGRNMNTEAFF. For the CDR3, the DNA is TGCAGTGCCAGCACAGGGCGGAACATGAACACTGAAGCTTTCTTT.

This clonotype was counted between two and nine times. The V and J genes are TRBV30 and TRBJ1-1, with D unclear. The CDR3 is 13 residues long. Trimming took 5 bases from V and 0 from J, leaving 10 bases between them. The germline V gene has CDR1 GTSNPN and CDR2 SVGIG (reference sequence). The CDR3 loop is CAWSGGMNTEAFF. CDR3 sequence (DNA): TGTGCCTGGTCGGGAGGTATGAACACTGAAGCTTTCTTT.

Sample share makes this clonotype medium-sized. This chain joins TRBV6-5 and TRBJ2-1; 11 nucleotides agree with TRBD1. The CDR3 spans 14 residues. The V gene end was trimmed by 2 bases and the J gene end by 9 bases; junction bases not matched to a gene: 3. CDR1 and CDR2 from the germline V gene are MNHEY and SVGAGI. The CDR3 spells CASSYGQGAFEQFF. The CDR3 nucleotides are TGTGCCAGCAGTTACGGACAGGGGGCTTTTGAGCAGTTCTTC.

This clonotype was seen repeatedly, ten times or more. The chain uses TRBV18 and TRBJ1-1; D not certain. CDR1 is KGHSH, CDR2 LQKENI, per germline. Trimming took 7 bases from V and 4 from J, leaving 13 bases between them. This CDR3 spans 13 amino acids. CDR3: CASCLSTLTEAFF. CDR3 nucleotide sequence: TGTGCCAGCTGCCTTTCGACCCTCACTGAAGCTTTCTTT.

Ten or more counts support this clonotype. The J gene is TRBJ2-1, the V gene TRBV6-6; possible D gene TRBD2, 5 bases. This CDR3 is built from 13 residues. Trimming removed 7 bases from V and 6 bases from J, with 13 bases in between. Germline V gene sequence: CDR1 MNHNY, CDR2 SVGAGI (reference sequence). CDR3 amino acids: CASNLAPRNEQFF. The CDR3, as DNA: TGTGCCAGCAACCTAGCACCACGCAATGAGCAGTTCTTC.

Many counts were recorded for this clonotype. This chain uses TRBV4-2 with TRBJ2-1, with 8 bases lining up with TRBD2. J lost 6 bases, V lost 0 bases, and 7 bases had no gene match. The CDR3 runs to 16 residues. Germline CDR1 is LGHNA and CDR2 is YNFKEQ. The CDR3 spells CASSQELAVVGNEQFF. The CDR3 coding sequence is TGTGCCAGCAGCCAAGAACTAGCGGTAGTGGGCAATGAGCAGTTCTTC.

Details on this clonotype: Compared with germline, one end of the junction differs, possibly owing to a read error. The chain recombines TRBV20-1 with TRBJ2-3; possibly TRBD2 for D (7 bases). CDR1 is DFQATT and CDR2 is SNEGSKA in the germline V gene (reference sequence). This CDR3 is built from 19 residues. CDR3 sequence (DNA): TGCAGGGCTAGAGATCGTTATTGGTCAGTCCAGGGGAGGGGGGATACGCAGTATTTT. This codes for CRARDRYWSVQGRGDTQYF.

This clonotype was counted only a few times. The chain combines TRBV7-2 with TRBJ2-3, with TRBD2 matching 13 bases. This CDR3 contains 16 residues. From germline, CDR1 is SGHTA and CDR2 FQGNSA. The ends lost 5 bases at V and 8 bases at J; junction bases unmatched: 10. The CDR3 here is CASSKTSGRPAVTQYF. The CDR3 DNA reads TGTGCCAGCAGCAAGACTAGCGGGAGGCCCGCGGTTACGCAGTATTTT.

This clonotype was seen repeatedly, ten times or more. The chain couples TRBV5-1 to TRBJ2-7; TRBD2 agrees at 12 bases. Trimming cost V 5 bases and J 3 bases; bases outside gene matches: 0. The V gene's germline CDR1 is SGHRS and CDR2 YFSETQ. The CDR3 runs 13 residues. CDR3 bases: TGCGCCAGCAGGACTAGCGGGAGCTACGAGCAGTACTTC. Residues: CASRTSGSYEQYF.

This clonotype has ten or more counts. The chain is built from TRBV9 and TRBJ1-2; 7 nucleotides match TRBD1. The V and J ends lost 7 bases and 6 bases, in that order; junction bases with no gene match: 12. The CDR3 totals 14 residues. Germline V gives CDR1 SGDLS, CDR2 YYNGEE. The DNA of the CDR3 is TGTGCCAGCGGGGGGGGGGACAGCATACATGGCTACACCTTC. Translating gives CASGGGDSIHGYTF. Full variable domain (missing parts from reference TRBV9 and TRBJ1-2): DSGVTQTPKHLITATGQRVTLRCSPRSGDLSVYWYQQSLDQGLQFLIQYYNGEERAKGNILERFSAQQFPDLHSELNLSSLELGDSALYFCASGGGDSIHGYTFGSGTRLTVV.

In this sample, this clonotype turned up a few times. The genes are TRBV6-9 and TRBJ2-1; 15 positions match TRBD2. The V and J ends lost 11 bases and 5 bases, in that order; junction bases with no gene match: 25. Germline V gives CDR1 MNHGY, CDR2 SVAAGI. The CDR3 spans 21 residues. CDR3 sequence: CAASYSRTSGRASGKDNEQFF. The CDR3 nucleotides are TGTGCCGCCAGTTATTCGCGGACTAGCGGGAGGGCCTCGGGTAAAGACAATGAGCAGTTCTTC.

This clonotype was picked up many times. The rearrangement joins TRBV5-1 to TRBJ1-6; D is unclear. The V gene's germline CDR1 is SGHRS and CDR2 YFSETQ. The CDR3 has 15 residues. V was shortened by 4 bases and J by 7 bases, with 15 bases between the two germline ends. CDR3 sequence reads: CASSPEGAGNSPLHF. The CDR3 DNA reads TGCGCCAGCAGCCCGGAGGGCGCGGGGAATTCACCCCTCCACTTT.

Sample share makes this clonotype medium-sized. V and J are TRBV12-3 or TRBV12-4 and TRBJ2-3; 10 bases are shared with TRBD2. The length of the CDR3 is 16 residues. V was pared by 5 bases and J by 1 base, with 6 bases of the junction left unmatched. The CDR3 loop is CASSPLAGVGTDTQYF. Here the CDR3 DNA reads TGTGCCAGCAGTCCTCTAGCGGGAGTAGGCACAGATACGCAGTATTTT.